What follows is one TCR beta chain and its context. It lacks a known antigen. No qualities accompany the bases; no much larger clone lies one base away. From each donor, a single peripheral blood sample of 90 to 150 mL on average was drawn into heparinised tubes. Naive, central memory, regulatory and stem cell-like memory CD4+ T cells were sorted on a BD FACSAria II using a panel including CD45RO, CCR7, CD25, CD127, CD95 and CD27. A purity above 95% was achieved for all sorted populations. Right away, PBMCs were isolated by Lymphoprep density gradient centrifugation and were stained directly, with no culture step. To minimize batch effects, samples were stained and sorted in pairs, one healthy donor with one patient per experiment. The entire isolated RNA was reverse transcribed using the High Capacity cDNA Reverse Transcription Kit, and thus expressed TCRB transcripts were sequenced. Deep immunoSEQ sequencing was applied to naive, central memory and regulatory T cell samples, giving an average of approximately 3.8 million total reads per sample. After sorted cells were lysed in RLT buffer, RNA was extracted with DNase-treated RNeasy Micro or Mini kits, with the choice depending on cell number. Each cell subset was processed separately to prevent cross-contamination, with patient and healthy donor samples processed together. The immunoSEQ multiplex PCR was used to amplify TCRB sequences from cDNA, yielding 87-bp fragments that span the CDR3 region. Sequencing of the amplicons was performed on the Illumina HiSeq platform. The original methods were these. Synthetic template baselines were used to correct PCR bias computationally, reads within Hamming distance 2 were collapsed, and singletons that could not be merged were discarded. By aligning reads against IMGT, V, D and J genes, CDR3 length, and insertions or deletions at six rearrangement sites were assigned. Within each subset, clonotype counts were normalized to sorted cell number, and only after that were true diversity and Gini coefficients computed with the tcR R package. Repertoire sharing was quantified using the overlap coefficient calculated on TCRB nucleotide sequences. Out-of-frame TCRB sequences from naive cells were analyzed to stand in for the pre-selection repertoire. As stored in TCRdb, this immuneACCESS dataset retains in-frame rearrangements with V and J assigned. A fraction of the clones does not appear; measured against another copy, unresolved V genes explain less than half of the discrepancy, and the remainder lacks a known reason. That table furnishes V, J and clone size, whereas the DNA furnished D and trimming. In all, the sample holds about 650,000 clones, and 9.5% to 15% of those were seen once. More than 0.095% of the sample lies in the top ten.

The data were obtained in a study of beta chain features in type 1 diabetes (dated by TCRdb to the late 2010s). About the investigation overall: Patients and healthy donors did not differ in mean age, gender distribution, total cell number or subset yield. A total of around 110,000,000 sorted cells were examined across all samples, and RNA yield correlated strongly with the number of cells per subset. The study compared the TCRB repertoires of sorted circulating CD4+ T cell subsets in recently diagnosed type 1 diabetes patients with those in matched healthy donors. Whereas all 30 or so donors provided naive and central memory subsets, regulatory and stem cell-like memory subsets were isolated from just 8 patients and about 8 healthy donors. Summary of the overall study and its limitations: Because cDNA was sequenced instead of genomic DNA, activated cells with high expression could be over-represented, although the groups did not differ in activation or CD3 levels. Because small numbers of individuals were included in the HLA sub-analyses, any influence of HLA type on TCRB rearrangement was left unresolved. A moderate but significant shortening of TCRB CDR3 length was observed in type 1 diabetes patients in all four CD4+ subsets. Patients with type 1 diabetes made fewer insertions and deleted more nucleotides at VDJ recombination sites, implying thymic rearrangement abnormalities. PCR might favor shorter templates, but patient and control samples were amplified and corrected together, so any skew would affect both groups equally. Naive, central memory and regulatory TCRB repertoires appeared to be more similar among patients than among healthy donors.

The germline V end is reduced by 4 bases and the J end by 7 bases; junction bases left unmatched: 4. The cysteine opens and the phenylalanine closes a CDR3 of 13 amino acids. Only the CDR3 DNA stays, 39 bases, in frame from base 1. In the germline V gene, CDR1 corresponds to SGHRS and CDR2 to YFSETQ. This TCR came from a young man with type 1 diabetes. The sequence is built from TRBV5-1 and TRBJ1-5, and 8 junctional nucleotides match TRBD1. The sample was naive CD4+ T cells from blood. This specimen's cell subset or site label, interpreted: true naive CD4+ T cells. The sequenced DNA: TGCGCCAGCAGCGCTGACAGGGGCCAGCCCCAGCATTTT. Its coded protein is CASSADRGQPQHF.